Presented here are 17 T cell receptor beta chains from one specimen sequenced in a study of T cell responses to AZD1222 COVID-19 vaccine. Clones were read by immunoSEQ multiplex PCR, and TCRdb kept only the in-frame ones, dropping some. The table has 250,000 to 300,000 clones, approximately 94% seen once; the top ten hold 0.5% to 0.7%. Sequencing used peripheral blood, obtained 28 days after the second AZD1222 dose. The receptor set was obtained from an adult who received the AZD1222 COVID-19 vaccine.

A remark on this clone: Other DNA sequences within the sample encode an identical CDR3. This rearrangement joins TRBV20-1 to TRBJ1-1; D remains unclear. This CDR3 spans 11 amino acids. V shed 3 bases and J shed 7 bases, with 9 bases lying between them. Germline V gene sequence: CDR1 DFQATT, CDR2 SNEGSKA (reference sequence). The CDR3 DNA follows: TGCAGTGCTAGTTCCGGAGGTGAAGCTTTCTTT. It is translated as CSASSGGEAFF.

This chain joins TRBV5-1 and TRBJ1-6; D remains unclear. Germline CDR1 is SGHRS and CDR2 is YFSETQ. This CDR3 comprises 15 residues. With 2 bases removed from V and 0 bases from J, the gap between germline ends came to 6 bases. CDR3 DNA sequence: TGCGCCAGCAGCTTACAAAGCTCCTATAATTCACCCCTCCACTTT. Protein sequence: CASSLQSSYNSPLHF.

The genes are TRBV7-6 and TRBJ2-1, with a tentative D call TRBD1 (6 bases). Germline V gene sequence: CDR1 SGHVS, CDR2 FNYEAQ. The CDR3 loop spans 14 amino acids. Trimming left V 5 bases short and J 8 bases short, with 16 bases between. CDR3 in amino acids: CASSIDRWGHEQFF. The CDR3 bases are TGTGCCAGCAGCATCGACCGGTGGGGGCATGAGCAGTTCTTC.

The chain recombines TRBV5-6 with TRBJ1-2; TRBD1 aligns across 7 bases. The CDR3 covers 15 residues. V gave up 2 bases and J gave up 0 bases; unmatched junction bases: 4. Looked up from germline, CDR1 is SGHDT and CDR2 is YYEEEE. CDR3 coding DNA: TGTGCCAGCAGCTTCCGGGACAGAGCTAACTATGGCTACACCTTC. Translating gives CASSFRDRANYGYTF.

This clone has a single count. This sequence joins TRBV28 and TRBJ2-3; D possibly corresponds to TRBD2 (5 bases). CDR1 and CDR2 from the germline V gene are MDHEN and SYDVKM. The CDR3 totals 15 residues. The V end was cut by 1 base, the J end by 5 bases, with 13 bases between. The CDR3 DNA follows: TGTGCCAGCAGTTTATCTCCCGTTGCGGGAGATACGCAGTATTTT. Its translation: CASSLSPVAGDTQYF. The full variable domain, in which reference TRBV28 and TRBJ2-3 provide the parts outside the CDR3, is DVKVTQSSRYLVKRTGEKVFLECVQDMDHENMFWYRQDPGLGLRLIYFSYDVKMKEKGDIPEGYSVSREKKERFSLILESASTNQTSMYLCASSLSPVAGDTQYFGPGTRLTVL.

This clone was seen only once. The rearrangement uses TRBV28 and TRBJ2-7; TRBD1 matches 9 bases. The V segment lost 5 bases and the J segment 5 bases; nucleotides outside the gene matches: 7. CDR1 and CDR2 (germline): MDHEN, SYDVKM. The CDR3 is 14 residues long. In DNA form, the CDR3 reads TGTGCCAGCAGTACCTGGGACAGGGAGGACGAGCAGTACTTC. Its protein product is CASSTWDREDEQYF.

V usage is TRBV27 and J usage is TRBJ2-7; 9 nucleotides line up with TRBD2. Germline V lookup: CDR1 MNHEY, CDR2 SMNVEV (reference sequence). The CDR3 covers 15 residues. Germline trimming cut 5 bases from V and 2 bases from J; bases unmatched to any gene: 7. The CDR3 here is CASSLRTSATYEQYF. The CDR3 DNA follows: TGTGCCAGCAGTCTCCGGACTAGCGCCACCTACGAGCAGTACTTC.

The rearrangement uses TRBV4-2 and TRBJ1-4, with TRBD1 matching 7 bases. Germline CDR1 is LGHNA and CDR2 is YNFKEQ. This CDR3 contains 16 residues. Germline trimming cut 1 base from V and 9 bases from J; bases unmatched to any gene: 11. CDR3 DNA: TGTGCCAGCAGCCAAGCGGCCGGGACAGACTTCCAAAAACTGTTTTTT. Amino acid sequence: CASSQAAGTDFQKLFF.

The rearrangement links TRBV3-1 (or the pseudogene TRBV3-2) to TRBJ1-5, with D possibly being TRBD1 (5 bases). Germline loops: CDR1 LGHDT, CDR2 YNNKEL (reference sequence). Deletions cut 4 bases from V and 5 bases from J, with 9 bases between. The CDR3 contains 13 residues. As DNA, the CDR3 is TGTGCCAGCAGCCTTTTGGGGGATCAGCCCCAGCATTTT. Protein sequence: CASSLLGDQPQHF.

In its sample, this clone was seen once. This chain links TRBV11-1 with TRBJ2-5; D perhaps matches TRBD2 (6 bases). V was shortened by 6 bases and J by 0 bases, with 14 bases between the two germline ends. The CDR3 is 15 residues long. Germline assignment: CDR1 SGHAT and CDR2 FQDESV (reference sequence). The CDR3 is CASSPRDWYQETQYF. CDR3 DNA: TGTGCCAGCAGTCCACGGGACTGGTACCAAGAGACCCAGTACTTC.

The rearrangement joins TRBV9 to TRBJ2-3; D is ambiguous. CDR1 is SGDLS and CDR2 is YYNGEE in the germline V gene. The CDR3 contains 15 residues. V gave up 0 bases and J gave up 1 base, with 9 bases separating them. In DNA form, the CDR3 reads TGTGCCAGCAGCGTAGCCGGCGAGGGCACAGATACGCAGTATTTT. This translates into CASSVAGEGTDTQYF.

CDR3 DNA: TGCAGCGTTGGCGGGGAGCTTACGTCCTACGAGCAGTACTTC. As protein: CSVGGELTSYEQYF. The chain couples TRBV29-1 to TRBJ2-7; tentatively, D is TRBD2 (6 bases). CDR1 is SQVTM, CDR2 ANQGSEA, per germline. V lost 4 bases to trimming and J lost 1 base, with 14 bases between them. The length of the CDR3 is 14 residues.

The chain joins TRBV11-2 to TRBJ2-7; D is ambiguous. The V gene lost 5 bases and the J gene lost 2 bases, with 13 bases spanning the gap. CDR1 is SGHAT, CDR2 FQNNGV, per germline. This CDR3 spans 14 amino acids. The CDR3 loop reads CASSPPYTTYEQYF. The CDR3 nucleotides are TGTGCCAGCAGCCCTCCCTACACCACCTACGAGCAGTACTTC.

V and J are TRBV3-1 (or the pseudogene TRBV3-2) and TRBJ2-2; the D gene is possibly TRBD2 (6 bases). This CDR3 region has 16 residues. Trimming removed 1 base from V and 6 bases from J, with 15 bases in between. Germline V lookup: CDR1 LGHDT, CDR2 YNNKEL (reference sequence). The CDR3: CASSQGGSGGPGELFF. The CDR3 DNA is TGTGCCAGCAGCCAAGGGGGTTCCGGGGGTCCCGGGGAGCTGTTTTTT.

The genes are TRBV5-4 and TRBJ2-7; 11 nucleotides align to TRBD2. The length of the CDR3 is 16 residues. V gave up 0 bases and J gave up 1 base; unmatched junction bases: 3. Germline CDR1 is SGHNT and CDR2 is YYREEE (reference sequence). CDR3: CASSLATSGGSYEQYF. The CDR3 nucleotides are TGTGCCAGCAGCTTGGCTACTAGCGGGGGATCCTACGAGCAGTACTTC. The full variable domain, rest sourced from reference TRBV5-4 and TRBJ2-7, is ETGVTQSPTHLIKTRGQQVTLRCSSQSGHNTVSWYQQALGQGPQFIFQYYREEENGRGNFPPRFSGLQFPNYSSELNVNALELDDSALYLCASSLATSGGSYEQYFGPGTRLTVT.

This clone has only one observation. The chain couples TRBV10-3 to TRBJ2-1; 9 bases match TRBD2. The CDR3 runs 16 residues. With V trimmed by 2 bases and J by 4 bases, 6 bases remained unmatched. The germline gives CDR1 ENHRY, CDR2 SYGVKD. CDR3 protein: CAISERTSEPYNEQFF. DNA for the CDR3: TGTGCCATCAGTGAGCGGACTAGCGAACCTTACAATGAGCAGTTCTTC.

V usage is TRBV28 and J usage is TRBJ1-6, with D possibly being TRBD1 (5 bases). From germline, CDR1 is MDHEN and CDR2 SYDVKM. Trimming took off 2 bases at V and 10 bases at J, with 12 bases between the two ends. The CDR3 has 14 amino acids. CDR3 bases: TGTGCCAGCAGTTTAGGGACCGAGCGATCACCCCTCCACTTT. Protein sequence: CASSLGTERSPLHF.